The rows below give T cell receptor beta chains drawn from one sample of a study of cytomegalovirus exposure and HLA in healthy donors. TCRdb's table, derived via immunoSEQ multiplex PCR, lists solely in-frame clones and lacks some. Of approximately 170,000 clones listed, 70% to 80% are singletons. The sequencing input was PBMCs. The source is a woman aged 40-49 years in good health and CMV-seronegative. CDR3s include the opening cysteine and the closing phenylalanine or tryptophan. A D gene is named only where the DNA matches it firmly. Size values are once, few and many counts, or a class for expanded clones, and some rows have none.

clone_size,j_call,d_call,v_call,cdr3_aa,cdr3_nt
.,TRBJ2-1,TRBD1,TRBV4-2,CASSQGDSSYNEQFF,TGTGCCAGCAGCCAAGGGGACAGCTCCTACAATGAGCAGTTCTTC
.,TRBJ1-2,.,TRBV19,CASSIDKGRGYTF,TGTGCCAGTAGTATCGACAAGGGGCGGGGATACACCTTC
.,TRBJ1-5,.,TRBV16,CASSQSRRNNQPQHF,TGTGCCAGCAGCCAATCGCGGCGGAACAATCAGCCCCAGCATTTT
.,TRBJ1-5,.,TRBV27,CASSFTGNQPQHF,TGTGCCAGCAGTTTCACCGGGAATCAGCCCCAGCATTTT
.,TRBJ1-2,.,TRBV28,CASSSETVSNYGYTF,TGTGCCAGCAGCTCGGAGACAGTTTCTAACTATGGCTACACCTTC
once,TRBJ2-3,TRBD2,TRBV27,CASNGGRYADTQYF,TGTGCCAGCAATGGCGGGAGGTACGCAGATACGCAGTATTTT
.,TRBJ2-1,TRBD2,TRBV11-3,CASSYAGGRGEEQFF,TGTGCCAGCAGCTACGCGGGAGGCCGGGGGGAGGAGCAGTTCTTC
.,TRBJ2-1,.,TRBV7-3,CASSPGQNDNEQFF,TGTGCCAGCAGCCCGGGACAAAATGACAATGAGCAGTTCTTC
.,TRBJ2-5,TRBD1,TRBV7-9,CSSSTSSDRAYF,TGTTCCAGCAGCACCTCCTCGGACAGGGCGTACTTC
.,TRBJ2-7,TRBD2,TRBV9,CASSPGVGLAGDEQYF,TGTGCCAGCAGCCCAGGGGTGGGGCTAGCGGGTGACGAGCAGTACTTC
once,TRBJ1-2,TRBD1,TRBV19,CATRQTGALYGYTF,TGTGCCACCCGCCAGACAGGGGCTTTGTATGGCTACACCTTC
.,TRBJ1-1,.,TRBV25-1,CASRDRGLSEAFF,TGTGCCAGCAGAGATAGGGGGTTGTCTGAAGCTTTCTTT
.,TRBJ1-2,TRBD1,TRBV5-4,CASSFEARTGDGYTF,TGTGCCAGCAGCTTCGAAGCAAGGACAGGGGATGGCTACACCTTC
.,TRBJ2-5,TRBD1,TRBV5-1,CASSYRTGGEETQYF,TGCGCCAGCAGCTATAGGACAGGGGGCGAAGAGACCCAGTACTTC
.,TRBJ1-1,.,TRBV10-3,CASSGIGGMNTEAFF,TGTGCCAGCTCAGGTATCGGGGGGATGAACACTGAAGCTTTCTTT
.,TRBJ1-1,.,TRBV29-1,CSVSPRTLLTPEAFF,TGCAGCGTTTCTCCGAGAACCCTACTAACTCCAGAAGCTTTCTTT
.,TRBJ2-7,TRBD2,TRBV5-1,CASSLGGPSGRYEQYF,TGCGCCAGCAGCTTAGGGGGCCCTAGCGGGAGGTACGAGCAGTACTTC
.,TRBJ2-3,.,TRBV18,CASSREATDTQYF,TGTGCCAGCTCACGAGAGGCTACAGATACGCAGTATTTT
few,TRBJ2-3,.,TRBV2,CASSEGLSADTQYF,TGTGCCAGCAGTGAAGGCCTTTCAGCAGATACGCAGTATTTT
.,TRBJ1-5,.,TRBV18,CASSGDTSNQPQHF,TGTGCCAGCTCAGGGGACACTAGCAATCAGCCCCAGCATTTT
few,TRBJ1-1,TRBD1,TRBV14,CASSPGGAEAFF,TGTGCCAGCAGCCCAGGGGGTGCTGAAGCTTTCTTT
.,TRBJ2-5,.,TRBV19,CASSVAPRETQYF,TGTGCCAGTAGCGTTGCCCCTAGGGAGACCCAGTACTTC
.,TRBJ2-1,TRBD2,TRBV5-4,CASSLGAGGGREQFF,TGTGCCAGCAGCTTGGGGGCGGGAGGGGGACGAGAGCAGTTCTTC
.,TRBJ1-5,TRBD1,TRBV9,CASSPGQGDFQPQHF,TGTGCCAGCAGCCCTGGACAGGGAGACTTTCAGCCCCAGCATTTT
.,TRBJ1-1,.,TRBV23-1,CASSQPAGRGNTEAFF,TGCGCCAGCAGTCAACCCGCGGGACGGGGGAACACTGAAGCTTTCTTT
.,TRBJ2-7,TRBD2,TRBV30,CAWIPAGANEQYF,TGTGCCTGGATCCCAGCGGGAGCCAACGAGCAGTACTTC
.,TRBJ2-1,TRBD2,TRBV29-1,CSVEASGTRNNEQFF,TGCAGCGTTGAGGCTAGCGGAACTAGAAACAATGAGCAGTTCTTC
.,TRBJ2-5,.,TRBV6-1,CASSEAKDTLTQYF,TGTGCCAGCAGTGAAGCAAAGGACACCCTAACCCAGTACTTC
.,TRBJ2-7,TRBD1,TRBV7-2,CASSSGVTGGRSYEQYF,TGTGCCAGCAGCTCAGGGGTTACAGGGGGCAGATCCTACGAGCAGTACTTC
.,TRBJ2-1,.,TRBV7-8,CASSLGDSVLYEQFF,TGTGCCAGCAGCTTGGGTGACTCTGTCCTTTATGAGCAGTTCTTC
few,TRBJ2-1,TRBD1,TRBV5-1,CASSPGQEFTNEQFF,TGCGCCAGCAGCCCCGGACAGGAATTTACAAATGAGCAGTTCTTC
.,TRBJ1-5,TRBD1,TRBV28,CASSSTGGLDQPQHF,TGTGCCAGCAGTTCAACAGGGGGCTTAGATCAGCCCCAGCATTTT
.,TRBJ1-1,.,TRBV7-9,CASSLVRGGLMNTEAFF,TGTGCCAGCAGCTTAGTCCGGGGAGGGCTCATGAACACTGAAGCTTTCTTT